A selection of T cell receptor beta chains follows, all from one sample in a study of control samples from healthy donors and cancer patients. Data came from immunoSEQ multiplex PCR; TCRdb stores just in-frame clones and leaves some out. The sample includes some 87,000 clones, 91% of them seen just once. The material sequenced was blood. Receptors were obtained from a man younger than 40 in good health. The CDR3 runs from the conserved cysteine through the conserved F or W. A D gene is named only where the DNA matches it firmly. The size entry is marked missing in some rows and otherwise reads once, few, many or a size class.

V,D,J,size,DNA,CDR3
TRBV6-1,TRBD2,TRBJ2-7,NA,TGTGCCAGCAGTGAACCGAGCGGGAGATATGAGCAGTACTTC,CASSEPSGRYEQYF
TRBV29-1,NA,TRBJ1-2,NA,TGCAGCGTTGAAGGAGACAGCTATGGCTACACCTTC,CSVEGDSYGYTF
TRBV6-5,NA,TRBJ2-7,NA,TGTGCCAGCCACCCCGGGGGACTTCGTAAGGAGCAGTACTTC,CASHPGGLRKEQYF
TRBV7-9,TRBD1,TRBJ2-7,NA,TGTGCCAGCAGCTTTGTTCCGGACAGGGCCCACGAGCAGTACTTC,CASSFVPDRAHEQYF
TRBV9,TRBD1,TRBJ2-7,NA,TGTGCCAGCAGCGCCCCAGGACAGGGGCAGGAGCAGTACTTC,CASSAPGQGQEQYF
TRBV19,NA,TRBJ2-2,NA,TGTGCCATAGGGGGGAACACCGGGGAGCTGTTTTTT,CAIGGNTGELFF
TRBV5-5,NA,TRBJ1-3,NA,TGTGCCAGCAGCTTGGAGGCCTTCCTCTCTGGAAACACCATATATTTT,CASSLEAFLSGNTIYF
TRBV6-1,NA,TRBJ1-2,NA,TGTGCCAGCAGTGCCCCTTACAGGCCTTCTACCTATGGCTACACCTTC,CASSAPYRPSTYGYTF
TRBV27,NA,TRBJ2-3,NA,TGTGCCAGCAGTTTAAGAGGATCGAGGGTCACAGATACGCAGTATTTT,CASSLRGSRVTDTQYF
TRBV28,NA,TRBJ2-7,NA,TGTGCCGCCGGCAGGGGTTCCTACGAGCAGTACTTC,CAAGRGSYEQYF
TRBV7-9,TRBD1,TRBJ1-2,NA,TGTGCCAGCAGCATCGGCGGGACAGGGAACGGGATGGGTGGCTACACCTTC,CASSIGGTGNGMGGYTF
TRBV5-4,TRBD2,TRBJ2-6,NA,TGTGCCAGCACCCAGAGACTAGCGGGGGGAGATGGGGCCAACGTCCTGACTTTC,CASTQRLAGGDGANVLTF
TRBV24-1,TRBD2,TRBJ2-3,NA,TGTGCCACCAGTGATAGCGGGGGAAGCACAGATACGCAGTATTTT,CATSDSGGSTDTQYF
TRBV2,TRBD2,TRBJ2-1,NA,TGTGCCAGCAGTGAAGCGCTTCCTACGGGAGGGCCCCGGGGCTCCTACAATGAGCAGTTCTTC,CASSEALPTGGPRGSYNEQFF
TRBV5-1,TRBD1,TRBJ2-1,NA,TGCGCCAGCAGCTCAGCCGGGACAGGCTCTTGGAGCTCCTACAATGAGCAGTTCTTC,CASSSAGTGSWSSYNEQFF
TRBV7-6,NA,TRBJ1-4,few,TGTGCCAGCAGCTCAGAGTTCAGAGGGGTTAATGAAAAACTGTTTTTT,CASSSEFRGVNEKLFF
TRBV19,TRBD1,TRBJ1-5,NA,TGTGCCAGTAGTATGCTGGGGCGACAGGGAGTCAGGGGCAATCAGCCCCAGCATTTT,CASSMLGRQGVRGNQPQHF
TRBV4-3,NA,TRBJ2-2,NA,TGCGCCAGCAGCCTGGGCTCCGGGGAGCTGTTTTTT,CASSLGSGELFF
TRBV4-1,NA,TRBJ1-5,NA,TGCGCCAGCAGCCAAGGTAACCCAGGCGTGGCTCAGCCCCAGCATTTT,CASSQGNPGVAQPQHF
TRBV6-2/TRBV6-3,TRBD1,TRBJ1-2,NA,TGTGCCAGCAGCCCTACAGGGGACCACGGCTACACCTTC,CASSPTGDHGYTF
TRBV11-1,TRBD1,TRBJ2-5,NA,TGTGCCAGCAACCGACAGGGGGCGGGACCCCAAGAGACCCAGTACTTC,CASNRQGAGPQETQYF
TRBV6-6,NA,TRBJ2-7,NA,TGTGCCAGCAGTTCGGGGGGCGGGAGTTGGGCCTACGAGCAGTACTTC,CASSSGGGSWAYEQYF
TRBV29-1,NA,TRBJ2-7,NA,TGCAGCGTCGAATCCGATCTACAGGGAGACGAGCAGTACTTC,CSVESDLQGDEQYF
TRBV18,TRBD1,TRBJ1-1,NA,TGTGCCAGCTCCCTTGACAGGGGGCGGGTAGCTTTCTTT,CASSLDRGRVAFF
TRBV5-1,TRBD1,TRBJ1-1,NA,TGCGCCAGCAGCCTAAAGGGACAGCCGAACACTGAAGCTTTCTTT,CASSLKGQPNTEAFF
TRBV5-1,NA,TRBJ2-1,NA,TGCGCCAGCAGCTGGGGCTCTCTTGACAATGAGCAGTTCTTC,CASSWGSLDNEQFF
TRBV7-2,NA,TRBJ1-1,NA,TGTGCCAGCAGCTTAGTGGCAGGGTCTGGCACTGAAGCTTTCTTT,CASSLVAGSGTEAFF
TRBV24-1,TRBD1,TRBJ2-5,NA,TGTGCCACCAGTGATTGGCGCGCTGTAGGGACAGGCCAAGAGACCCAGTACTTC,CATSDWRAVGTGQETQYF
TRBV5-6,NA,TRBJ2-5,NA,TGTGCCAGCAGCATCCTGGCGGGGAAAGGACAAGAGACCCAGTACTTC,CASSILAGKGQETQYF
TRBV15,TRBD1,TRBJ2-2,NA,TGTGCCACCAGCAGAGATCCCGGGACAGTAAACACCGGGGAGCTGTTTTTT,CATSRDPGTVNTGELFF
TRBV5-4,NA,TRBJ2-7,NA,TGTGCCAGCAGCCCGAAGATCACCCCGCCGGTCCTCGAGCAGTACTTC,CASSPKITPPVLEQYF
TRBV7-2,NA,TRBJ1-6,NA,TGTGCCAGCAGCCCCGCCATGGGTCGCTATTCACCCCTCCACTTT,CASSPAMGRYSPLHF
TRBV30,TRBD1,TRBJ2-5,NA,TGTGCCTGGAGTGTCGGAGCAGGGGGCTTGACCCAGTACTTC,CAWSVGAGGLTQYF
TRBV30,NA,TRBJ2-3,NA,TGTGCCTGGAGTGTACAGAGGGATACGCAGTATTTT,CAWSVQRDTQYF
TRBV27,NA,TRBJ1-1,few,TGTGCCAGCAGTACACCCGGGGGGACTGAAGCTTTCTTT,CASSTPGGTEAFF
TRBV27,NA,TRBJ2-3,NA,TGTGCCAGCAGTTTTACAGGGAAAGATACGCAGTATTTT,CASSFTGKDTQYF
TRBV10-3,TRBD1,TRBJ2-7,NA,TGTGCCATCAGGGTTGGACAGGTCGACGAGCAGTACTTC,CAIRVGQVDEQYF
TRBV12-5,TRBD2,TRBJ2-2,NA,TGTGCTAGTGGTTTGGTACCTAGCGGGAGGGCTGCCGGGGAGCTGTTTTTT,CASGLVPSGRAAGELFF
TRBV10-3,TRBD2,TRBJ2-2,NA,TGTGCCATCAGTGACCGGACTAGTAAGGGGACCGGGGAGCTGTTTTTT,CAISDRTSKGTGELFF
TRBV4-2,NA,TRBJ1-1,NA,TGTGCCAGCAGCCAAGGGAACCGGGATCTCGGACCGGAGACTGAAGCTTTCTTT,CASSQGNRDLGPETEAFF
TRBV19,NA,TRBJ1-2,NA,TGTGCCAGTAGTTCCCGGACAGACGACTATGGCTACACCTTC,CASSSRTDDYGYTF
TRBV7-3,NA,TRBJ2-2,NA,TGTGCCAGCAGCTTAATACTCGGAGGGGAGCTGTTTTTT,CASSLILGGELFF
TRBV30,TRBD1,TRBJ2-7,NA,TGTGCCTGGAGGAAGGGGGACAGGAGCTTCTCCTACGAGCAGTACTTC,CAWRKGDRSFSYEQYF
TRBV3-1/TRBV3-2,TRBD1,TRBJ1-1,NA,TGTGCCAGCAGCCCCGGGACAGGGGGCAACACTGAAGCTTTCTTT,CASSPGTGGNTEAFF
TRBV24-1,NA,TRBJ1-4,NA,TGTGCCACCAGTGACGAGAGAAATGAAAAACTGTTTTTT,CATSDERNEKLFF
TRBV5-1,NA,TRBJ1-1,NA,TGCGCCAGCCGACAAAGCTCTACTGGGGTGAACACTGAAGCTTTCTTT,CASRQSSTGVNTEAFF
TRBV7-9,NA,TRBJ2-5,NA,TGTGCCAGCAGCTTACGGTGGTCGGGAGAGACCCAGTACTTC,CASSLRWSGETQYF
TRBV19,TRBD1,TRBJ2-1,NA,TGTGCCAGTAGTCCTCGGACAGGGCAATTCGGTTACAATGAGCAGTTCTTC,CASSPRTGQFGYNEQFF
TRBV20-1,NA,TRBJ2-3,NA,TGCAGTGCCCGGGGACCAACGGGGCAGTATTTT,CSARGPTGQYF
TRBV7-9,TRBD1,TRBJ1-1,NA,TGTGCCAGCAGCTTTACAGGGGGCCGGAACACTGAAGCTTTCTTT,CASSFTGGRNTEAFF
TRBV6-5,NA,TRBJ1-2,once,TGTGCCAGCCTGCTCGGGGGTGGCTACACCTTC,CASLLGGGYTF
TRBV28,NA,TRBJ1-2,NA,TGTGCCAGCAGTTTTTACCCGACGGGGAACTATGGCTACACCTTC,CASSFYPTGNYGYTF
TRBV3-1/TRBV3-2,TRBD2,TRBJ2-1,NA,TGTGCCAGCAGCCAAGATCGGGGGACTAGCGGCTACAATGAGCAGTTCTTC,CASSQDRGTSGYNEQFF
TRBV15,TRBD1,TRBJ1-1,NA,TGTGCCACCAGCAGAGATCGGGACAGGGGGCCGAACACTGAAGCTTTCTTT,CATSRDRDRGPNTEAFF